This is a list of T cell receptor beta chains from one sample in a study of T-cell memory formation after mild COVID-19. One entry per CDR3 protein, called by TCRdb with MiXCR from the 5' RACE reads. The repertoire has under 600,000 distinct CDR3 sequences, less than 25% of them found once; the top ten carry around 9.2%. The sequencing sample was made of PBMCs or a T cell subset sorted from them (not recorded which). The source is an adult woman who had mild COVID-19 (a few samples of this study predate the infection). Cell type and time point are not known. CDR3s include the opening cysteine and the closing phenylalanine or tryptophan. D genes are given only for firm matches. Clone size, where shown, is once, few, many, or a class for clones that have expanded.

V	D	J	size	CDR3	DNA
TRBV7-9	TRBD2	TRBJ2-1	-	CASSHAGTRGYNEQFF	TGTGCCAGCAGTCACGCCGGGACTAGGGGTTACAATGAGCAGTTCTTC
TRBV5-1	-	TRBJ1-4	-	CASSLSSSSATNEKLFF	TGCGCCAGCAGCCTCAGTTCTTCAAGTGCAACTAATGAAAAACTGTTTTTT
TRBV5-1	-	TRBJ2-7	-	CASSLRSAGAYEQYF	TGCGCCAGCAGCTTAAGGAGCGCAGGGGCCTACGAGCAGTACTTC
TRBV12-3/TRBV12-4	-	TRBJ1-2	-	CASSLGGGRGYTF	TGTGCCAGCAGCCTGGGGGGGGGTAGAGGCTACACCTTC
TRBV6-6	-	TRBJ2-2	-	CASSYSSPEASEPAGELFF	TGTGCCAGCAGTTACTCCTCCCCGGAGGCTAGCGAACCCGCCGGGGAGCTGTTTTTT
TRBV7-9	-	TRBJ1-1	-	CASSLDRVEAFF	TGTGCCAGCAGCTTAGATCGGGTTGAAGCTTTCTTT
TRBV10-3	-	TRBJ2-7	few	CATGGTELPEQYF	TGTGCCACCGGGGGGACAGAACTTCCGGAGCAGTACTTC
TRBV3-1	TRBD2	TRBJ2-5	once	CASSQGGGTSGKTQYF	TGTGCCAGCAGCCAGGGGGGAGGGACTAGCGGGAAGACCCAGTACTTC
TRBV10-3	TRBD1	TRBJ1-2	-	CAISEGDRESVDGYTF	TGTGCCATCAGTGAAGGGGACAGGGAAAGTGTCGATGGCTACACCTTC
TRBV7-9	-	TRBJ2-2	many	CASSWDFDTGELFF	TGTGCCAGCAGTTGGGACTTTGACACCGGGGAGCTGTTTTTT